This passage covers 29 T cell receptor beta chains from one sample sequenced in a study of blood T cells in healthy people across ages. Through a sample-barcoded 5' primer and a J-beta primer mix, a second PCR was run for about 6 to 11 cycles. TCRdb ran MiXCR on the 5' RACE reads and lists one entry per CDR3 protein. The sample shows 1,500,000 or so distinct CDR3 sequences, roughly 43% of them seen only once. The sequencing sample was made of blood. Receptor source: a woman aged 18-30 years in good health.

This clonotype has only one observation. The V call is TRBV20-1, the J call TRBJ2-3; D perhaps matches TRBD2 (6 bases). The V end was cut by 6 bases, the J end by 2 bases, with 12 bases between. This CDR3 has 13 amino acids. Germline V gene data show CDR1 as DFQATT and CDR2 as SNEGSKA (reference sequence). In DNA form, the CDR3 reads TGCAGTGCAGTGGGGGAGGACACAGATACGCAGTATTTT. This encodes CSAVGEDTDTQYF.

The chain couples TRBV7-3 to TRBJ2-2; D is possibly TRBD1 or TRBD2 (5 bases each). The germline V and J ends were trimmed by 1 base and 3 bases, with 12 bases remaining between them. CDR3 length: 16 amino acids. Germline V gene lookup returns CDR1 SGHTA and CDR2 FQGTGA. For the CDR3, the DNA is TGTGCCAGCAGCTTAAACCTGGGACGTTACACCGGGGAGCTGTTTTTT. Protein sequence: CASSLNLGRYTGELFF.

This clonotype has only a few counts. Here the CDR3 DNA reads TGCAGTGCTACGCCCTGGGACAGGGATGGCTACACCTTC. Translation: CSATPWDRDGYTF. The rearrangement joins TRBV20-1 to TRBJ1-2; 9 positions agree with TRBD1. With 4 bases clipped from V and 6 bases from J, the junction kept 6 bases outside the gene matches. The CDR3 loop spans 13 amino acids. CDR1 is DFQATT, CDR2 SNEGSKA, per germline (reference sequence).

The V call is TRBV12-3 or TRBV12-4, the J call TRBJ1-3; D uncertain. The CDR3 covers 13 residues. The ends were cut back, 5 bases at V and 4 bases at J, with 9 bases in the middle. The CDR3: CASSPLRGNTIYF. DNA for the CDR3: TGTGCCAGCAGTCCCCTGAGGGGAAACACCATATATTTT.

The chain links TRBV6-1 to TRBJ1-2; weak D call: TRBD1 (5 bases). Germline values: CDR1 MNHNS, CDR2 SASEGT. The CDR3 consists of 14 residues. With 0 bases removed from V and 4 bases from J, the gap between germline ends came to 9 bases. CDR3 loop: CASSEAGGLYGYTF. Written as DNA, the CDR3 is TGTGCCAGCAGTGAAGCGGGGGGACTCTATGGCTACACCTTC.

The rearrangement joins TRBV12-3 or TRBV12-4 to TRBJ2-7, with TRBD1 as a possible D gene (5 bases). V dropped 6 bases and J dropped 3 bases, with 15 bases sitting between them. This CDR3 spans 14 amino acids. The CDR3 is CASSYQGPGYEQYF. The CDR3 DNA reads as TGTGCCAGCAGCTACCAGGGCCCGGGCTACGAGCAGTACTTC.

This chain uses TRBV4-3 with TRBJ2-2; D gene ambiguous. CDR3 length equals 18 residues. The V gene's germline CDR1 is LGHNA and CDR2 YSLEER. The V and J ends lost 3 bases and 0 bases respectively, with 17 bases between them. As DNA, the CDR3 is TGCGCCAGCAGCCAGATCCTCTTAGTGGGAACGAACACCGGGGAGCTGTTTTTT. It specifies CASSQILLVGTNTGELFF.

As to this clonotype: A read error may produce the germline difference seen at one junction end. This sequence joins TRBV19 and TRBJ2-1, with no clear D. Germline loops: CDR1 LNHDA, CDR2 SQIVND (reference sequence). The CDR3 covers 16 residues. The DNA of the CDR3 is TGTGTCAGTAGTATTAATTCCGGGTCCTCCTACAATGAGCAGTTCTTC. This translates into CVSSINSGSSYNEQFF.

This clonotype was seen only a few times. This chain joins TRBV12-3 or TRBV12-4 and TRBJ1-1; D perhaps matches TRBD1 (5 bases). CDR3 size: 12 residues. Trimming took off 11 bases at V and 1 base at J, with 11 bases between the two ends. The CDR3, as DNA: TGTGCCGGGGGGGGACGGAACACTGAAGCTTTCTTT. Translation: CAGGGRNTEAFF.

V usage is TRBV9 and J usage is TRBJ2-3, with a weak D call TRBD2 (6 bases). Germline CDR1 is SGDLS and CDR2 is YYNGEE. Trimming cost V 0 bases and J 6 bases, with 14 bases left between them. The CDR3 is made up of 15 amino acids. The CDR3 nucleotides read TGTGCCAGCAGCGTAGAAGGGGAGGTGTGGGATACGCAGTATTTT. This codes for CASSVEGEVWDTQYF.

This clonotype was seen only a few times. The CDR3 is CATCRSGALNIQYF. CDR3 nucleotides: TGTGCCACGTGCCGGTCAGGCGCCCTCAACATTCAGTACTTC. The chain is built from TRBV6-2 or TRBV6-3 and TRBJ2-4; the D is unclear. V lost 10 bases to trimming and J lost 7 bases, with 20 bases between them. The germline V gene has CDR1 MNHEY and CDR2 SVGEGT. CDR3 size: 14 residues.

This clonotype was counted only a few times. This chain uses TRBV6-6 with TRBJ2-3, with 12 positions matching TRBD2. CDR1 and CDR2 from the germline V gene are MNHNY and SVGAGI (reference sequence). The CDR3 has 16 residues. Germline trimming cut 0 bases from V and 4 bases from J; bases unmatched to any gene: 2. Written as DNA, the CDR3 is TGTGCCAGCAGTTACTCCCTAGCGGGGGGGCCAGATACGCAGTATTTT. Translating gives CASSYSLAGGPDTQYF.

There are a few counts of this clonotype. This chain connects TRBV4-1 to TRBJ2-1; TRBD2 is a possible D gene (5 bases). The CDR3 length is 16 residues. From germline, CDR1 is MGHRA and CDR2 YSYEKL. V gave up 4 bases and J gave up 5 bases, with 18 bases separating them. The chain's CDR3 is CASSPWTALVNNEQFF. The CDR3 DNA sequence: TGCGCCAGCAGCCCCTGGACTGCCCTGGTAAACAATGAGCAGTTCTTC.

This sequence joins TRBV7-9 and TRBJ1-4; the D is unclear. This CDR3 is built from 13 residues. Trimming cost V 4 bases and J 2 bases, with 5 bases left between them. In germline, CDR1 is SEHNR, CDR2 FQNEAQ (reference sequence). CDR3 protein: CASSYRTNEKLFF. CDR3 nucleotides: TGTGCCAGCAGCTACCGCACTAATGAAAAACTGTTTTTT.

The chain recombines TRBV3-1 with TRBJ2-2; D is unresolved. CDR3 length: 14 residues. Between the trimmed V and J ends, which lost 0 bases and 6 bases, there was a span of 8 bases. CDR1 is LGHDT and CDR2 is YNNKEL in the germline V gene (reference sequence). This chain's CDR3 is CASSQDRMSGELFF. In DNA, the CDR3 is TGTGCCAGCAGCCAAGATCGGATGTCCGGGGAGCTGTTTTTT. The variable domain in full, completed from reference TRBV3-1 and TRBJ2-2, reads DTAVSQTPKYLVTQMGNDKSIKCEQNLGHDTMYWYKQDSKKFLKIMFSYNNKELIINETVPNRFSPKSPDKAHLNLHINSLELGDSAVYFCASSQDRMSGELFFGEGSRLTVL.

This rearrangement joins TRBV15 to TRBJ1-6; perhaps TRBD1 as D (5 bases). Trimming removed 0 bases at V and 8 bases at J, with 14 bases between. The CDR3 sequence is 16 residues long. CDR1 and CDR2 from the germline V gene are LNHNV and YYDKDF (reference sequence). CDR3 sequence: CATSRDVGRVDSPLHF. Here the CDR3 DNA reads TGTGCCACCAGCAGAGATGTCGGCAGGGTAGATTCACCCCTCCACTTT.

This clonotype was observed many times. V is TRBV29-1 and J is TRBJ2-3; 11 bases align to TRBD2. Germline V gene data show CDR1 as SQVTM and CDR2 as ANQGSEA. The CDR3 consists of 15 residues. The V segment lost 1 base and the J segment 0 bases; nucleotides outside the gene matches: 0. The chain's CDR3 is CSVEGTSGSTDTQYF. CDR3 nucleotides: TGCAGCGTTGAAGGGACTAGCGGGAGCACAGATACGCAGTATTTT.

Only a few counts were recorded for this clonotype. The genes are TRBV27 and TRBJ2-7; D is unclear. The CDR3 totals 14 residues. Trimming took 5 bases from V and 2 from J, leaving 13 bases between them. The germline gives CDR1 MNHEY, CDR2 SMNVEV (reference sequence). The CDR3 reads CASSPRTSAYEQYF. The CDR3 DNA reads TGTGCCAGCAGTCCCCGGACGTCCGCCTACGAGCAGTACTTC.

The chain carries TRBV12-3 or TRBV12-4 and TRBJ2-1; 7 bases align to TRBD2. V dropped 0 bases and J dropped 6; count of bases not matched to a gene: 5. The CDR3 contains 15 residues. As DNA, the CDR3 is TGTGCCAGCAGTTTAGCGGGAGGGCCGGCCAATGAGCAGTTCTTC. It yields the protein CASSLAGGPANEQFF.

The sample holds a few counts of this clonotype. The chain links TRBV20-1 to TRBJ1-5; 10 bases agree with TRBD1. With V trimmed by 5 bases and J by 6 bases, 10 bases remained unmatched. CDR3 length: 15 residues. Germline lookup yields CDR1 DFQATT and CDR2 SNEGSKA (reference sequence). The CDR3 sequence is CSASRDRGLGQPQHF. Written as DNA, the CDR3 is TGCAGTGCTTCCCGGGACAGGGGTTTGGGTCAGCCCCAGCATTTT.

The gene calls are TRBV2 and TRBJ1-5; no definite D call. The CDR3 covers 14 residues. The V gene lost 7 bases and the J gene lost 4 bases, with 14 bases spanning the gap. The germline CDR1 and CDR2 sequences are SNHLY and FYNNEI. The CDR3 protein is CASTEGNRNQPQHF. CDR3 nucleotide sequence: TGTGCCAGCACCGAGGGTAATCGGAATCAGCCCCAGCATTTT.

J is TRBJ2-3 and V is TRBV5-6; D might be TRBD2 (5 bases). With 3 bases removed from V and 5 bases from J, the gap between germline ends came to 16 bases. The CDR3 spans 15 residues. Per the germline V gene, CDR1 is SGHDT and CDR2 is YYEEEE. CDR3 nucleotide sequence: TGTGCCAGCAGCTCGGACTTACAAAGGAGAGATACGCAGTATTTT. Protein sequence: CASSSDLQRRDTQYF. Looking up the rest from reference TRBV5-6 and TRBJ2-3 gives the full variable domain: DAGVTQSPTHLIKTRGQQVTLRCSPKSGHDTVSWYQQALGQGPQFIFQYYEEEERQRGNFPDRFSGHQFPNYSSELNVNALLLGDSALYLCASSSDLQRRDTQYFGPGTRLTVL.

In this sample, this clonotype turned up a few times. The genes are TRBV6-5 and TRBJ1-1; D is unresolved. With 2 bases removed from V and 0 bases from J, the gap between germline ends came to 13 bases. Per germline, CDR1 MNHEY and CDR2 SVGAGI. CDR3 size: 16 residues. The CDR3 region has the DNA TGTGCCAGCAGTTACGATTTTGGGAAACTGAACACTGAAGCTTTCTTT. As protein: CASSYDFGKLNTEAFF.

The chain employs TRBV11-2 and TRBJ2-5; 7 bases fit TRBD1. J was trimmed by 11 bases and V by 5 bases; bases with no gene match: 11. The CDR3 covers 13 residues. Germline V gene sequence: CDR1 SGHAT, CDR2 FQNNGV. The CDR3 here is CASSPYRGNEQYF. CDR3 coding DNA: TGTGCCAGCAGCCCCTACAGGGGCAATGAGCAGTACTTC. The variable domain in full, with the rest retrieved from reference TRBV11-2 and TRBJ2-5, is EAGVAQSPRYKIIEKRQSVAFWCNPISGHATLYWYQQILGQGPKLLIQFQNNGVVDDSQLPKDRFSAERLKGVDSTLKIQPAKLEDSAVYLCASSPYRGNEQYFGPGTRLLVL.

Only one count was recorded for this clonotype. The rearrangement links TRBV4-1 to TRBJ2-7; D may match TRBD1 or TRBD2 (7 bases each). V shed 6 bases and J shed 10 bases, with 22 bases lying between them. Germline values: CDR1 MGHRA, CDR2 YSYEKL. CDR3 length equals 14 residues. The CDR3 nucleotides read TGCGCCAGCAGTCTGACAGGGAGGGGAGAGGACCAGTACTTC. Translated, it gives CASSLTGRGEDQYF.

This clonotype was seen only a few times. CDR3 sequence: CASSPGLAIHNEQYF. The CDR3 DNA is TGTGCCAGCAGCCCCGGACTAGCCATTCACAATGAGCAGTACTTC. The rearrangement links TRBV3-1 to TRBJ2-5; 8 bases line up with TRBD2. The V segment lost 4 bases and the J segment 11 bases; nucleotides outside the gene matches: 15. CDR1 LGHDT and CDR2 YNNKEL come from the germline V gene (reference sequence). The CDR3 has 15 residues.

This clonotype has more than one count but fewer than ten. V usage is TRBV7-2 and J usage is TRBJ1-4, with D unresolved. This CDR3 is built from 13 residues. Germline V CDR1 and CDR2: SGHTA, FQGNSA. V gave up 5 bases and J gave up 5 bases, with 9 bases separating them. The DNA for the CDR3 is TGTGCCAGCAGCGTCGGAAGAAATGAAAAACTGTTTTTT. This codes for CASSVGRNEKLFF.

This clonotype was detected a few times. The V call is TRBV2, the J call TRBJ2-1, with 14 positions matching TRBD2. The CDR3 has 18 amino acids. With V trimmed by 0 bases and J by 10 bases, 11 bases remained unmatched. Germline loops: CDR1 SNHLY, CDR2 FYNNEI. The CDR3 loop reads CASSEATGLAGDASEQFF. CDR3 bases: TGTGCCAGCAGTGAAGCCACGGGACTAGCGGGAGATGCGTCCGAGCAGTTCTTC.

Of note for this clonotype: This may arise from a read error, as a much more abundant clone is one base away. The chain is built from TRBV20-1 and TRBJ1-5, with 7 bases matching TRBD1. This CDR3 comprises 13 residues. The germline CDR1 and CDR2 sequences are DFQATT and SNEGSKA (reference sequence). The CDR3 spells CSASTGESQPQNF. The CDR3, as DNA: TGCAGTGCTAGTACAGGGGAAAGTCAGCCCCAGAATTTT.